The 3 T cell receptor beta chains below all came from one sample that was sequenced in a study of CDR3 diversity in severe acne (dated by TCRdb to about 2019). Preparation of the library involved PCR. TCRdb names Illumina HiSeq 2000 as the instrument used. The public sequencing data were trimmed at Q25 with fastp and processed into clonotypes with MiXCR by TCRdb, which kept only in-frame beta chains. Each entry is one CDR3 protein sequence, shown with its most common DNA and genes. The sample includes about 100,000 distinct CDR3 sequences, with around 56% observed a single time. The top ten clonotypes cover around 12% of the sample. Sequenced: blood. These receptors all stem from a male donor with acne.

This clonotype occurred a few times. The J gene is TRBJ2-5, the V gene TRBV24-1; 10 nucleotides agree with TRBD1. Germline V gives CDR1 KGHDR, CDR2 SFDVKD. The CDR3 totals 17 residues. V was pared by 3 bases and J by 3 bases, with 9 bases of the junction left unmatched. The CDR3 coding sequence is TGTGCCACCAGTGATGGCACCTCCGGGACAGGGGAAGAGACCCAGTACTTC. It is translated as CATSDGTSGTGEETQYF.

The gene calls are TRBV6-2 or TRBV6-3 and TRBJ2-7; the match to TRBD2 covers 13 bases. The CDR3 runs 14 residues. CDR1 MNHEY and CDR2 SVGEGT come from the germline V gene. Trimming removed 5 bases from V and 6 bases from J; junction bases left unmatched: 4. The CDR3 bases are TGTGCCAGCAGTCCCGGACTAGCGGGAGCCGAGCAGTACTTC. As protein: CASSPGLAGAEQYF.

This clonotype has a handful of counts. The chain joins TRBV10-3 to TRBJ1-1; tentative D call: TRBD1 (5 bases). Germline assignment: CDR1 ENHRY and CDR2 SYGVKD. This CDR3 has 15 amino acids. V was cut by 10 bases and J by 11 bases, with 29 bases left in between. This chain's CDR3 is CATKQETHIRARAFF. The CDR3 DNA reads as TGTGCCACGAAACAGGAGACCCATATTCGGGCGAGGGCTTTCTTT.